Sequencing of this T cell receptor (beta chain) was carried out in a study of OX40 agonist ivuxolimab in advanced cancers. The V gene lost 4 bases and the J gene lost 3 bases, with 14 bases spanning the gap. Germline CDR1 is SGHNT and CDR2 is YYREEE (reference sequence). This CDR3 has 15 residues. Data came from immunoSEQ multiplex PCR; TCRdb stores just in-frame clones and leaves some out. The repertoire includes some 98,000 clones, around 92% of them detected once, and about 0.24% sits in the top ten. J is TRBJ2-1 and V is TRBV5-4; D remains unclear. The material sequenced was CD4+ or CD8+ T cells sorted from blood, taken in a trial of the OX40 agonist ivuxolimab. This receptor was identified in an adult with an advanced solid tumor such as melanoma, head and neck, liver or kidney cancer. The CDR3 sequence: CASSPSQFGYNEQFF. DNA of the CDR3: TGTGCCAGCAGCCCTAGTCAATTTGGCTACAATGAGCAGTTCTTC. Looking up the rest from reference TRBV5-4 and TRBJ2-1 gives the full variable domain: ETGVTQSPTHLIKTRGQQVTLRCSSQSGHNTVSWYQQALGQGPQFIFQYYREEENGRGNFPPRFSGLQFPNYSSELNVNALELDDSALYLCASSPSQFGYNEQFFGPGTRLTVL.